This T cell receptor beta chain originates from a study of beta chain features in type 1 diabetes (dated by TCRdb to the late 2010s). Notes on the research overall: Mean age, gender distribution, total cell number and subset yield did not differ between patients and healthy donors. Across all samples, 107,917,701 sorted cells were examined, and cell number per subset correlated strongly with RNA yield. Regulatory and stem cell-like memory subsets were isolated from only 8 patients and 8 healthy donors, whereas naive and central memory subsets came from all 28 donors. In the study, recently diagnosed type 1 diabetes patients and matched healthy donors were compared on the TCRB repertoires of their sorted circulating CD4+ T cell subsets.

What the work shows at the level of the full study, not this receptor alone: Type 1 diabetes patients showed a moderate but significant shortening of TCRB CDR3 length in all four CD4+ subsets. Because the HLA sub-analyses included only small numbers of individuals, any influence of HLA type on TCRB rearrangement was left unresolved. Because cDNA rather than genomic DNA was sequenced, highly expressing activated cells could have been over-represented, although no difference in activation and CD3 levels was found between groups. The naive, central memory and regulatory TCRB repertoires appeared to resemble one another more closely among patients than among healthy donors. PCR may preferentially amplify shorter templates, but because patient and control samples were amplified and corrected together, any resulting skew would affect both groups equally. Fewer insertions and more nucleotide deletions at VDJ recombination sites were observed in patients with type 1 diabetes, implying thymic rearrangement abnormalities.

From each donor, a single peripheral blood sample of 100 to 150 mL on average was drawn into heparinised tubes. A BD FACSAria II was used to sort naive, central memory, regulatory and stem cell-like memory CD4+ T cells with a panel that included CD45RO, CCR7, CD25, CD127, CD95 and CD27. All sorted populations exceeded 95% purity. Right away, PBMCs were isolated by Lymphoprep density gradient centrifugation and were stained directly, with no culture step. So that batch effects would be minimized, each experiment stained and sorted samples in pairs, pairing one healthy donor with one patient. This clone was detected only a few times. Its antigen has not been determined. Base-call qualities are not available, and no considerably larger clone is one nucleotide away. The entire amount of isolated RNA was reverse transcribed using the High Capacity cDNA Reverse Transcription Kit, so the sequenced TCRB transcripts were expressed ones. Deep immunoSEQ sequencing was performed on naive, central memory and regulatory T cell samples, with an average of roughly 3.6 million total reads per sample. Sorted cells were lysed in RLT buffer, and RNA was extracted using DNase-treated RNeasy Micro or Mini kits according to cell number. To prevent cross-contamination, every cell subset was processed on its own, while patient and healthy donor samples were processed together. TCRB sequences were amplified from cDNA with the immunoSEQ multiplex PCR, producing 87-bp fragments spanning the CDR3 region. The amplicons were sequenced using the Illumina HiSeq platform. Per the original workflow: Synthetic template baselines were used to correct PCR bias computationally, reads within Hamming distance 2 were collapsed, and singletons that could not be merged were discarded. Reads were aligned to IMGT to assign V, D and J genes, CDR3 length, and insertions or deletions at six rearrangement sites. Clonotype counts were normalized to sorted cell number within each subset before computing true diversity and Gini coefficients with the tcR R package. The overlap coefficient, calculated on TCRB nucleotide sequences, was used to quantify repertoire sharing. Out-of-frame TCRB sequences from naive cells were analyzed as a proxy for the pre-selection repertoire. Sourced from immuneACCESS, this table was stored by TCRdb with only in-frame sequences that have V and J called. A share of the clones is absent; for the studies checked, an unresolved V gene accounts for under half, and the remainder has no known explanation. V and J calls and clone size come straight from that table; D and trimming were deduced from the DNA. This sample lists about 700,000 clones; about an eighth were detected once. The ten top clones hold 0.022% of the sample.

The sample taken for sequencing was naive CD4+ T cells from blood. The cell subset or site label, read with the paper, signifies: true naive CD4+ T cells. The TCR was taken from a man younger than 35 with type 1 diabetes.

The CDR3 here reads CASPPFGQRGGGYNEQFF. The DNA sequence follows: TGTGCCAGCCCCCCCTTCGGACAAAGAGGGGGAGGCTACAATGAGCAGTTCTTC. The chain links TRBV28 with TRBJ2-1; the D match is possibly TRBD1 or TRBD2, with 6 bases aligned in each. Counted from cysteine to phenylalanine, this CDR3 has 18 amino acids. CDR3 DNA only is kept here, 54 bases in frame from base 1. V sheds 8 bases and J sheds 3 bases, leaving 26 bases between their ends. Based on the germline V gene, the CDR1 and CDR2 sequences are MDHEN and SYDVKM. When the CDR3 is completed using the reference TRBV28 and TRBJ2-1 genes on either side, the full variable domain is DVKVTQSSRYLVKRTGEKVFLECVQDMDHENMFWYRQDPGLGLRLIYFSYDVKMKEKGDIPEGYSVSREKKERFSLILESASTNQTSMYLCASPPFGQRGGGYNEQFFGPGTRLTVL.